Given below is one T cell receptor beta chain in context. What it recognizes is unknown. These data come from a study of T-cell memory formation after mild COVID-19. Study results and caveats: Nothing showed for sure that second-wave clones peaking on day 37 were SARS-CoV-2 specific.

TCRdb itself ran the 5' RACE reads through MiXCR, one entry per CDR3 protein. Among more than 250,000 distinct CDR3 sequences, 15% to 20% were seen once, and the ten largest hold approximately 25%. This CDR3 comprises 16 residues. Germline CDR1 SGHVS, CDR2 FQNEAQ. With 6 bases removed from V and 3 bases from J, the gap between germline ends came to 19 bases. Source material: PBMCs or a T cell subset sorted from them (not recorded which). This chain uses TRBV7-8 with TRBJ2-3; a weak D match, TRBD1 (6 bases). This clonotype was sampled from a man aged 18 to 29 who had mild COVID-19 (a few samples of this study predate the infection). Cell type and time point are not known. CDR3 sequence: CASSPGWGRLTDTQYF. The CDR3 nucleotides are TGTGCCAGCAGTCCAGGGTGGGGGCGCTTGACAGATACGCAGTATTTT.